The entry below describes one T cell receptor (beta chain). What it binds is unknown. The germline gene is not matched at one end of the junction; a read error may be the cause. Following RNA extraction, reverse transcription yielded cDNA that acted as the sequencing template. The table came from immunoSEQ multiplex PCR; TCRdb's copy has only in-frame clones and leaves some out. The data contain over 90,000 clones, more than 75% of them singletons. This record belongs to a study of CD8+ T cells in alopecia areata. Study at large: The authors scored treated patients' severity by affected scalp percentage. Study outcomes and limitations: Higher clonality than in normal scalp was seen in lesional scalp, especially alopecia totalis/universalis.

This CDR3 is built from 16 residues. Germline lookup yields CDR1 MNHEY and CDR2 SVGAGI. Treatment defined: oral pan-JAK inhibitor, 5-10 mg twice daily. The investigators collected lesional scalp punch biopsies and peripheral blood from alopecia areata patients. PBMCs were stained for CD3, CD4 and CD8, and CD4+ and CD8+ T cells were sorted. The sequenced sample was CD8+ T cells sorted from blood, obtained at approximately week 30, from a patient treated with tofacitinib. This TCR derives from a human donor with alopecia areata. The V call is TRBV6-5, the J call TRBJ1-1; D remains unclear. The CDR3 protein is CASIYGSPSMNTEAFF. DNA for the CDR3: TGTGCCAGCATTTACGGCTCACCCAGCATGAACACTGAAGCTTTCTTT.